Each of the 7 T cell receptor beta chains below was sequenced from the same sample in a study of Graves' ophthalmopathy and Graves' hyperthyroidism. Using RNA transcripts, the TCR beta CDR3 regions were amplified. Following a first-round RT-PCR that used HTBI primers, a second-round multiplex PCR was carried out. TCRdb fed the multiplex PCR reads into MiXCR, producing one record per CDR3 protein. The data show roughly 400,000 distinct CDR3 sequences, approximately 18% seen once. The sample consisted of peripheral blood. These receptors were collected from an adult woman with stable Graves' hyperthyroidism.

This clonotype was counted ten times or more. The V call is TRBV11-3, the J call TRBJ2-5; no clear D gene. Trimming removed 5 bases at V and 5 bases at J, with 12 bases between. The CDR3 contains 13 residues. Germline loops: CDR1 SGHNT, CDR2 YENEEA. CDR3 loop: CASSRRSLETQYF. DNA for the CDR3: TGTGCCAGCAGCCGCAGGAGTCTGGAGACCCAGTACTTC.

Ten or more counts support this clonotype. The chain carries TRBV9 and TRBJ2-2; weak D call: TRBD1 (6 bases). CDR3 length: 16 amino acids. V lost 1 base and J 0 bases, leaving 10 bases between the germline ends. Germline CDR1 and CDR2: SGDLS and YYNGEE. The CDR3 here is CASSVSRDTNTGELFF. The CDR3 DNA follows: TGTGCCAGCAGCGTATCCCGGGACACGAACACCGGGGAGCTGTTTTTT.

This clonotype was seen many times. This chain uses TRBV12-3 or TRBV12-4 with TRBJ1-1, with 8 nucleotides matching TRBD1. CDR3 length: 15 amino acids. Trimming at V came to 5 bases and at J to 6 bases, leaving 11 bases not matched to a gene. The CDR3 reads CASSIRQGSVAEAFF. The CDR3 DNA is TGTGCCAGCAGTATACGACAGGGGAGTGTGGCTGAAGCTTTCTTT.

This clonotype was counted at least ten times. CDR3 residues: CATGLRGNQPQHF. CDR3 nucleotide sequence: TGTGCCACCGGACTTAGGGGCAATCAGCCCCAGCATTTT. The V and J genes are TRBV19 and TRBJ1-5; no clear D gene. CDR3 length: 13 amino acids. Germline values: CDR1 LNHDA, CDR2 SQIVND (reference sequence). V dropped 10 bases and J dropped 2 bases, with 12 bases sitting between them.

This clonotype has ten or more counts. J is TRBJ2-7 and V is TRBV11-2, with D hard to call. This CDR3 is 13 amino acids long. Deletions cut 3 bases from V and 1 base from J, with 7 bases between. From germline, CDR1 is SGHAT and CDR2 FQNNGV. CDR3 sequence: CASSLQRSYEQYF. The CDR3 region has the DNA TGTGCCAGCAGCTTGCAGAGGTCCTACGAGCAGTACTTC.

There are many counts of this clonotype. V gene TRBV7-9 combines with J gene TRBJ1-3; 9 nucleotides line up with TRBD1. Germline assignment: CDR1 SEHNR and CDR2 FQNEAQ (reference sequence). Trimming removed 2 bases from V and 4 bases from J; junction bases left unmatched: 6. The CDR3 covers 16 residues. For the CDR3, the DNA is TGTGCCAGCAGCTTAATAGGACAGGGGACAGGAAACACCATATATTTT. Its protein is CASSLIGQGTGNTIYF.

This clonotype was counted many times. The V gene is TRBV20-1, the J gene TRBJ1-2; D gene uncertain. With 3 bases removed from V and 2 bases from J, the gap between germline ends came to 7 bases. The CDR3 has 12 amino acids. Germline loops: CDR1 DFQATT, CDR2 SNEGSKA (reference sequence). The DNA for the CDR3 is TGCAGTGCTAGTGGGCGGAACTATGGCTACACCTTC. Residues: CSASGRNYGYTF.